Below, 14 T cell receptor beta chains from the same sample are listed, as sequenced in a study of regulatory T cells in long-lasting Graves disease. The sample's time point: newly diagnosed GD, antithyroid drugs for less than 3 months. The TCR library was made from RNA extracted from PBMCs. The TCR beta library used iRepertoire HTBI primers with Arm-PCR amplification of CDR3. TCRdb ran MiXCR on the multiplex PCR reads and lists one entry per CDR3 protein. The table includes hundreds of thousands of distinct CDR3 sequences, roughly 16% detected once. The sample here was peripheral blood mononuclear cells (PBMCs), taken at new diagnosis, from a patient treated with antithyroid drugs. The receptors originated from a female donor with Graves disease.

This clonotype was found many times. The rearrangement links TRBV20-1 to TRBJ1-5, with 9 bases lining up with TRBD1. Germline lookup yields CDR1 DFQATT and CDR2 SNEGSKA (reference sequence). This CDR3 has 14 amino acids. V dropped 3 bases and J dropped 6; count of bases not matched to a gene: 6. The CDR3 protein is CSASRGTGTQPQHF. The CDR3 nucleotides are TGCAGTGCTAGTCGGGGGACAGGGACTCAGCCCCAGCATTTT.

This clonotype showed up many times. One junction end does not reproduce the germline sequence, and a read error may be involved. This chain links TRBV5-1 with TRBJ1-2; D gene unclear. The CDR3 is 12 amino acids. CDR1 is SGHRS and CDR2 is YFSETQ in the germline V gene. The chain's CDR3 is CASSLERRGYTF. CDR3 sequence (DNA): TGTGCCAGCAGCTTGGAGAGGCGTGGCTACACCTTC.

This clonotype appeared many times. This rearrangement joins TRBV7-9 to TRBJ2-6; D perhaps matches TRBD1 (5 bases). V lost 5 bases and J lost 0, with 20 bases in between. The CDR3 is 19 amino acids. In germline, CDR1 is SEHNR, CDR2 FQNEAQ (reference sequence). The CDR3 coding sequence is TGTGCCAGCAGCCGTACCCAGGGTCCAGGACGCTCTGGGGCCAACGTCCTGACTTTC. It codes for CASSRTQGPGRSGANVLTF.

This clonotype was seen many times. The V and J genes are TRBV7-2 and TRBJ2-2; D is uncertain. V lost 3 bases, J lost 2 bases, and 7 bases lay in between. Germline CDR1 reads SGHTA; CDR2 reads FQGNSA. The CDR3 contains 14 residues. The CDR3 region has the DNA TGTGCCAGCAGCTTTAACGGAAACACCGGGGAGCTGTTTTTT. Translation gives CASSFNGNTGELFF. The whole variable domain, remainder taken from reference TRBV7-2 and TRBJ2-2, is GAGVSQSPSNKVTEKGKDVELRCDPISGHTALYWYRQSLGQGLEFLIYFQGNSAPDKSGLPSDRFSAERTGGSVSTLTIQRTQQEDSAVYLCASSFNGNTGELFFGEGSRLTVL.

Many counts were recorded for this clonotype. CDR3 bases: TGTGCCAGCAGTTACTCCGGGACAAGACGTCACTACACCTTC. Protein product: CASSYSGTRRHYTF. The rearrangement links TRBV6-5 to TRBJ1-2; tentatively, D is TRBD1 (6 bases). Between the trimmed V and J ends, which lost 0 bases and 10 bases, there was a span of 15 bases. In germline, CDR1 is MNHEY, CDR2 SVGAGI. This CDR3 is 14 amino acids long.

This clonotype was observed many times. This sequence joins TRBV11-2 and TRBJ1-5; D ambiguous. This CDR3 has 16 amino acids. V was trimmed by 1 base and J by 4 bases, leaving 14 bases between them. Germline values: CDR1 SGHAT, CDR2 FQNNGV. The CDR3, as DNA: TGTGCCAGCAGCTTAGGGGCACCCCGAGGGAATCAGCCCCAGCATTTT. Encoded protein: CASSLGAPRGNQPQHF.

The chain is built from TRBV19 and TRBJ1-5; 11 nucleotides line up with TRBD1. The CDR3 sequence is 16 residues long. The ends lost 3 bases at V and 9 bases at J; junction bases unmatched: 10. From germline, CDR1 is LNHDA and CDR2 SQIVND (reference sequence). CDR3 coding DNA: TGTGCCAGTAGTATCCTGGACAGGGGGCGCGTAGGGCCCCAGCATTTT. Translating it yields CASSILDRGRVGPQHF.

This clonotype was detected ten times or more. The V and J genes are TRBV6-1 and TRBJ2-5; D gene ambiguous. CDR3 size: 13 residues. V shed 5 bases and J shed 7 bases, with 14 bases lying between them. Germline V gives CDR1 MNHNS, CDR2 SASEGT. CDR3 nucleotide sequence: TGTGCCAGCAGTCTCGGATACGGCGGGACCCAGTACTTC. Translating gives CASSLGYGGTQYF.

This clonotype was seen many times. J is TRBJ2-3 and V is TRBV2, with TRBD2 identical over 7 bases. The CDR3 totals 15 residues. Germline CDR1 reads SNHLY; CDR2 reads FYNNEI. J gave up 6 bases and V 10 bases, and 16 bases lay outside the gene matches. CDR3 amino acids: CATADPAGRGDTQYF. Written as DNA, the CDR3 is TGTGCCACCGCCGACCCAGCGGGGCGGGGGGATACGCAGTATTTT.

This clonotype came up a few times. This rearrangement joins TRBV24-1 to TRBJ2-2; maybe TRBD2 (6 bases). The CDR3 extends over 17 amino acids. Germline V gene sequence: CDR1 KGHDR, CDR2 SFDVKD. Deletions cut 1 base from V and 3 bases from J, with 14 bases between. CDR3 bases: TGTGCCACCAGTGATTTTTCAGAAACGGGGGACACCGGGGAGCTGTTTTTT. Translation: CATSDFSETGDTGELFF.

This clonotype was counted ten times or more. The chain joins TRBV11-2 to TRBJ1-2; D is unclear. Germline CDR1 and CDR2: SGHAT and FQNNGV. There are 15 residues in the CDR3. The V end was cut by 5 bases, the J end by 2 bases, with 15 bases between. CDR3 sequence reads: CASSQTTVNNYGYTF. CDR3 coding DNA: TGTGCCAGCAGCCAGACTACGGTTAACAACTATGGCTACACCTTC.

This clonotype was recorded many times. The chain has TRBV15 and TRBJ1-1; D might be TRBD1 (5 bases). Trimming removed 0 bases at V and 5 bases at J, with 13 bases between. The germline V gene has CDR1 LNHNV and CDR2 YYDKDF (reference sequence). The CDR3 contains 15 residues. In nucleotides, the CDR3 is TGTGCCACCAGCAGAGATAGGGGTGGCGGGACTGAAGCTTTCTTT. This sequence encodes CATSRDRGGGTEAFF.

This chain links TRBV20-1 with TRBJ1-5, with D possibly TRBD1 on 6 matching bases. CDR3 length: 15 amino acids. V lost 3 bases to trimming and J lost 7 bases, with 19 bases between them. Germline-derived CDR1 and CDR2 are DFQATT and SNEGSKA (reference sequence). The CDR3 region has the DNA TGCAGTGCTAGGACCCGGGGGGCGGATAACCAGCCCCAGCATTTT. Protein: CSARTRGADNQPQHF.

This clonotype was detected many times. This chain uses TRBV12-3 or TRBV12-4 with TRBJ1-2, with unresolved D. The CDR3 is made up of 13 amino acids. V lost 5 bases, J lost 0 bases, and 7 bases lay in between. For the CDR3, the DNA is TGTGCCAGCAGTCCATCCTCTAACTATGGCTACACCTTC. As protein: CASSPSSNYGYTF.